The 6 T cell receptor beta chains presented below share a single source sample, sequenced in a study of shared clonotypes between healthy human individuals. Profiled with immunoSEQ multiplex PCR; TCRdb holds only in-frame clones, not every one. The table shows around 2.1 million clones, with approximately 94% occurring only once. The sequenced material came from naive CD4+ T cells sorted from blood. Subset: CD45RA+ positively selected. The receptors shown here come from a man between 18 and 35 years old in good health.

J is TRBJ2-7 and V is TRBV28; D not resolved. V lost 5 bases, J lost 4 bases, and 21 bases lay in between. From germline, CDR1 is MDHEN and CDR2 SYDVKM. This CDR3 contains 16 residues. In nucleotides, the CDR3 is TGTGCCAGCAGTCCAAGAGTCTGGACGGATCGTTACGAGCAGTACTTC. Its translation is CASSPRVWTDRYEQYF.

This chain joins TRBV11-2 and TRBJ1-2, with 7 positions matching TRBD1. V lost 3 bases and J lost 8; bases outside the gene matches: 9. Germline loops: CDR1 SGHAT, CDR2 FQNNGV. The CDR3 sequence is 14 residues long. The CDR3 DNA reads TGTGCCAGCAGCTTTTCAAGACAGGGCCGAGGCTACACCTTC. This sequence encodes CASSFSRQGRGYTF.

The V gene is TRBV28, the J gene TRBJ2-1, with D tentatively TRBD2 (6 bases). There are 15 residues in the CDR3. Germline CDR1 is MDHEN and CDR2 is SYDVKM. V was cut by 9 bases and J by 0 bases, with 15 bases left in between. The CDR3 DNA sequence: TGTGCCAGTCAGAACGGAGGGAACTCCTACAATGAGCAGTTCTTC. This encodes CASQNGGNSYNEQFF.

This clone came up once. CDR3 sequence reads: CASSLAGPNSPLHF. DNA of the CDR3: TGTGCCAGCAGCTTGGCCGGGCCCAATTCACCCCTCCACTTT. The chain has TRBV5-6 and TRBJ1-6; D ambiguous. The CDR3 has 14 amino acids. CDR1 and CDR2 (germline): SGHDT, YYEEEE. The germline V and J ends were trimmed by 0 bases and 7 bases, with 8 bases remaining between them.

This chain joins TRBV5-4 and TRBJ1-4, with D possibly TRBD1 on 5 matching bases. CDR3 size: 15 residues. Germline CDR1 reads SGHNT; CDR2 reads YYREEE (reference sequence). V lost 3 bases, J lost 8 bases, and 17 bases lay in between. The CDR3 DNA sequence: TGTGCCAGCAGCTCCGTTGAGGGCAGGGACGAAAAACTGTTTTTT. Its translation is CASSSVEGRDEKLFF.

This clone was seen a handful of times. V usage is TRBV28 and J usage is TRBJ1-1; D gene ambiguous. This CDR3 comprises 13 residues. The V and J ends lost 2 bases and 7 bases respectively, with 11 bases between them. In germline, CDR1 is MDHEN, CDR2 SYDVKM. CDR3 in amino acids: CASSLQVDREAFF. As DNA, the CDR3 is TGTGCCAGCAGTTTACAGGTTGACCGTGAAGCTTTCTTT.